The source of this TCR beta chain is a study of blood T cell repertoires in COVID-19 (dated by TCRdb to 2020 to 2022). Background for the entire study: Samples covering the acute and convalescent phases of COVID-19 were provided by collaborators in the United States, Italy and Spain. Nearly every sample came with metadata listing a de-identified subject ID, COVID-19 status, age in years and sex. The samples were drawn from two sources: the first 160 participants of the ongoing ImmuneRACE study, and 950 to 1,500 subjects contributed by 6 global collaborators. Where HLA class I and class II types were available, the types were taken from metadata supplied by the sample provider, not from assay-based typing. The prospective study material was composed of cDNA or gDNA derived from T cells, B-cell-depleted T cells, or PBMCs. Deeply sampled blood TCRbeta repertoires from subjects exposed to, actively infected with, or recovered from COVID-19 were included in the dataset. The repertoires were made available in a free public database intended to serve as a resource for research on the immune response to SARS-CoV-2. General findings and caveats noted by the study authors: The amount of clinical and demographic metadata varied by source and participant and was provided uncurated.

On this clone itself: Its antigen is unknown. Germline is not matched at one junction end, which may reflect a read error.

Each collaborating institution followed its own protocols to collect whole blood in K2EDTA tubes. For TCRbeta analysis, collaborators shipped samples as frozen whole blood, isolated PBMCs, or DNA extracted from either of those sample types. The CDR3 covers 14 residues, taking in both the cysteine and the phenylalanine. The sequence is cut down to CDR3 DNA, 42 bases in frame from base 1. Based on the germline V gene (reference sequence), the CDR1 and CDR2 sequences are GTSNPN and SVGIG. TCRbeta CDR3 regions were amplified from genomic DNA using the immunoSEQ Assay, a bias-controlled multiplex PCR. The original pipeline was this. The number of nucleated cells in each sample was estimated by amplification of reference gene primers within the assay. Sequence reads were collapsed and filtered to measure the absolute abundance of every unique TCRbeta CDR3 rearrangement. For each sample, productive Simpson clonality was calculated by taking the square root of Simpson's diversity index across productive rearrangements. TCRdb carries this immuneACCESS record with in-frame sequences only. Its versions omit some clonotypes, under half of them owing to an unresolved V gene in the studies checked, with the rest unexplained. V, J and clone size are taken as reported in that table, and D and trimming were inferred from the DNA itself. In this sample the table shows 80,000 to 95,000 clones, 80% to 90% of which occur a single time. The top ten clones comprise approximately 18% of the sample.

Material: peripheral blood. The V and J genes are TRBV30 and TRBJ2-2; perhaps TRBD2 is the D gene, with 5 bases matching. The receptor was isolated from a human donor in a cohort sampled during active COVID-19. Here is the DNA: TGTGCCTGGAGTAGGATAGCGAGTACCGAGGAGCTGTTTTTT. Its coded protein is CAWSRIASTEELFF.